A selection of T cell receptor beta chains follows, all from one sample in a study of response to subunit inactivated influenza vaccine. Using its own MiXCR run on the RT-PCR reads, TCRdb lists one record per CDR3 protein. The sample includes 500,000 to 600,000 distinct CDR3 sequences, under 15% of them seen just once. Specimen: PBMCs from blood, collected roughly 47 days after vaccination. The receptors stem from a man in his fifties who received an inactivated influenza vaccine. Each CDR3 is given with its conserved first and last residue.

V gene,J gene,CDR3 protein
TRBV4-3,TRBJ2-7,CASSQGVQGGVINEQYF
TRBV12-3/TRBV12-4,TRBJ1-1,CASSLMETEAFF
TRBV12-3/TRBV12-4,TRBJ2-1,CASSLQLAGNNEQFF
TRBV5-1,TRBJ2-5,CASTDGQGKQETQYF
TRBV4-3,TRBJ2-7,CASSQDIMTSGGSAHEQYF
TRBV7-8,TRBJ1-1,CASSLSRQGTEAFF
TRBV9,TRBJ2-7,CASSVGNQGAREQYF
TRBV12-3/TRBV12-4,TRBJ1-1,CASSSHTEAFF
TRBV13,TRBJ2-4,CTSCPGPLKRAKNIQYF
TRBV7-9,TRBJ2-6,CAKEDSGANVLTF
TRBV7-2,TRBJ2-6,CASSPPAASSGANVLTF
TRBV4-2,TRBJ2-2,CASSASRGMNTGELFF
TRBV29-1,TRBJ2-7,CSARQGDSRYYEQYF
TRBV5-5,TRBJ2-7,CASSLLPGSSYEQYF
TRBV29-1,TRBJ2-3,CSAGGLAGGYTDTQYF
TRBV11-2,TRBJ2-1,CASSSLAGGPDEQFF
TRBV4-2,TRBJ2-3,CASKLAGHFFPDTQYF
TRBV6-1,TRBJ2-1,CASGRGSSYNEQFF